The sequence of this T cell receptor (beta chain) was determined in a study of blood T cell repertoires in COVID-19. The CDR3 totals 12 residues. V lost 6 bases and J 7 bases, leaving 13 bases between the germline ends. Here immunoSEQ multiplex PCR was the method, and the copy in TCRdb shows in-frame clones only, minus some. The table lists some 200,000 clones, 75% to 90% of them singletons. V is TRBV12-3 or TRBV12-4 and J is TRBJ2-7, with TRBD1 as a possible D gene (6 bases). This sequence originates from a woman between 40 and 50 years old with acute or convalescent COVID-19. Input material: peripheral blood. The CDR3 spells CASSWGLLEQYF. The DNA of the CDR3 is TGTGCCAGCAGCTGGGGGCTACTAGAGCAGTACTTC.